Below, 3 T cell receptor beta chains from the same sample are listed, as sequenced in a study of blood T cell repertoires in COVID-19 (dated by TCRdb to the early 2020s). The library was generated by the immunoSEQ multiplex PCR assay. What TCRdb holds here is the immuneACCESS table cut down to in-frame rearrangements. Part of the clones is not present; checked against another copy, under half of the missing clones reflect an unresolved V gene, and the others are unexplained. This sample has 90,000 to 120,000 clones in its table, and about 80% of those were observed once. The biggest ten clones account for approximately 4.3% of the sample. The sample consisted of peripheral blood. The source is a man between 65 and 85 years old with acute or convalescent COVID-19.

The chain combines TRBV28 with TRBJ2-1, with TRBD2 identical over 8 bases. Germline loops: CDR1 MDHEN, CDR2 SYDVKM. The CDR3 runs 18 residues. V trimming: 4 bases; J trimming: 0 bases; junction bases outside the gene matches: 11. The CDR3 coding sequence is TGTGCCAGCAGTTACCCCACGACGGGGGGGGGCTCCTACAATGAGCAGTTCTTC. Its translation: CASSYPTTGGGSYNEQFF. The full variable domain, its missing parts supplied by reference TRBV28 and TRBJ2-1, is DVKVTQSSRYLVKRTGEKVFLECVQDMDHENMFWYRQDPGLGLRLIYFSYDVKMKEKGDIPEGYSVSREKKERFSLILESASTNQTSMYLCASSYPTTGGGSYNEQFFGPGTRLTVL.

The V and J genes are TRBV29-1 and TRBJ1-4, with TRBD1 identical over 7 bases. CDR1 and CDR2 (germline): SQVTM, ANQGSEA. The CDR3 sequence is 13 residues long. V shed 0 bases and J 7 bases; nucleotides not matched to a gene: 2. CDR3 bases: TGCAGCGTTGAAGACAGGGGGAGTGAAAAACTGTTTTTT. Translated, it gives CSVEDRGSEKLFF.

The chain uses TRBV2 and TRBJ1-2; 9 bases fit TRBD1. The CDR3 covers 13 residues. Germline V CDR1 and CDR2: SNHLY, FYNNEI. V lost 6 bases, J lost 8 bases, and 7 bases stayed unmatched. CDR3 amino acids: CASRKGTGLGYTF. In nucleotides, the CDR3 is TGTGCCAGCAGAAAGGGGACAGGGCTAGGCTACACCTTC.